The source of this T cell receptor beta chain is a study of monozygotic twins with inflammatory bowel disease. General observations from the study: Using the inverse Simpson index, IBD patients had lower TCRbeta diversity than healthy co-twins.

As regards this clonotype: The antigen is undetermined.

After skipping T cell sorting, the authors isolated total RNA from whole blood. Germline assignment: CDR1 DFQATT and CDR2 SNEGSKA (reference sequence). This CDR3 spans 16 amino acids. Samples each yielded cDNA through eight separate reactions. From the 5' RACE reads, TCRdb lists one entry per CDR3 protein and no DNA. Recorded for this sample: approximately 330,000 distinct CDR3 sequences. The clonotype originates from a human donor with ulcerative colitis or Crohn's disease, or a healthy co-twin of an affected twin (not recorded which). The specimen was blood. J is TRBJ2-2 and V is TRBV20-1. The CDR3 here is CSARELRSVSTGELFF.